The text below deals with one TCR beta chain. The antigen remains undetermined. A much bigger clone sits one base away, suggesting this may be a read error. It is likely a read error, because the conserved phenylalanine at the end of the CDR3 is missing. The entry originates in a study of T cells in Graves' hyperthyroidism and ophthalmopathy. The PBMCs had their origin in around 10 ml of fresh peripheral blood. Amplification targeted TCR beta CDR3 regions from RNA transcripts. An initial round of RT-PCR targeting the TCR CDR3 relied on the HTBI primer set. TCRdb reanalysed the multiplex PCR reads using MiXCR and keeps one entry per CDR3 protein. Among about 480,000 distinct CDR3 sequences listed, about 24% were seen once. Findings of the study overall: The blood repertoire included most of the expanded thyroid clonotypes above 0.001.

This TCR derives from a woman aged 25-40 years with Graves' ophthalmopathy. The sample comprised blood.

In DNA form, the CDR3 reads TGTGCCACCGGGGACAGTTACTATGGCTACACCGTC. This encodes CATGDSYYGYTV. The V and J genes are TRBV24-1 and TRBJ1-2, with TRBD1 matching over 7 bases. CDR3 length: 12 residues. V dropped 9 bases and J dropped 3; count of bases not matched to a gene: 3. Germline V gene lookup returns CDR1 KGHDR and CDR2 SFDVKD.